This T cell receptor beta chain is drawn from a study of T-cell reconstitution after alpha-beta-depleted transplantation in children. Preparation of the TCRbeta library involved a method that used unique molecular identifiers. TCRdb reprocessed the PCR reads via MiXCR and lists one record per CDR3 protein. The sample records over 200,000 distinct CDR3 sequences, approximately 9.5% being singletons. V was trimmed by 6 bases and J by 4 bases, leaving 16 bases between them. This CDR3 is 15 amino acids long. Germline CDR1 MNHEY, CDR2 SVGAGI. This clonotype was found many times. The source of this sequence is a human donor who donated a stem cell graft to a child with acute lymphoblastic leukemia. The genes are TRBV6-5 and TRBJ1-3, with a tentative D call TRBD1 (6 bases). The sample here was PBMCs from the stem cell graft donor, taken from the stem cell graft. CDR3 loop: CASRGTRWKGNTIYF. CDR3 sequence (DNA): TGTGCCAGCAGGGGGACACGGTGGAAAGGAAACACCATATATTTT.